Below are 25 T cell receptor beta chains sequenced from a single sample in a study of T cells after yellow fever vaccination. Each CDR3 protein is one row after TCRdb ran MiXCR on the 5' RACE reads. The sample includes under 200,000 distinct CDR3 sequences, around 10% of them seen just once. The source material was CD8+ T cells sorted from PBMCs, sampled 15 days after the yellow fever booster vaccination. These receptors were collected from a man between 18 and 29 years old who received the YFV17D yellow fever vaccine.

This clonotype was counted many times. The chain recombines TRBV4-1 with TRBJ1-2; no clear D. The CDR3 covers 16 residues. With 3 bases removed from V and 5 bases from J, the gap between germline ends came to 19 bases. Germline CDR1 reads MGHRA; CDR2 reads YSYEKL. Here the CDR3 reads CASSQSSLDGLYGYTF. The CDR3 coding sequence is TGCGCCAGCAGCCAGAGCTCGTTGGACGGATTATATGGCTACACCTTC.

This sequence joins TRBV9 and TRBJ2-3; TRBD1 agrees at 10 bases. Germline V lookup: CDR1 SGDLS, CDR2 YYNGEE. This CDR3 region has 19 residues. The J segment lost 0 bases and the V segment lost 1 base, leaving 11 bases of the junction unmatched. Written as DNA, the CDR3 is TGTGCCAGCAGCGTAAATCGGGACAGGGGACATTCCAGCACAGATACGCAGTATTTT. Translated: CASSVNRDRGHSSTDTQYF. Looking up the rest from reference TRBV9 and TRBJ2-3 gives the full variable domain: DSGVTQTPKHLITATGQRVTLRCSPRSGDLSVYWYQQSLDQGLQFLIQYYNGEERAKGNILERFSAQQFPDLHSELNLSSLELGDSALYFCASSVNRDRGHSSTDTQYFGPGTRLTVL.

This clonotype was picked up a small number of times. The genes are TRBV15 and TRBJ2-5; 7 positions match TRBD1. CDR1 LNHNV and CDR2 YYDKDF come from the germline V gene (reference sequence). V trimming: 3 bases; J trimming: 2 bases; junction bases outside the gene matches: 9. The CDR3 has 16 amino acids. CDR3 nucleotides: TGTGCCACCAGCAGGAGGGGGCTACAGCTACAAGAGACCCAGTACTTC. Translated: CATSRRGLQLQETQYF.

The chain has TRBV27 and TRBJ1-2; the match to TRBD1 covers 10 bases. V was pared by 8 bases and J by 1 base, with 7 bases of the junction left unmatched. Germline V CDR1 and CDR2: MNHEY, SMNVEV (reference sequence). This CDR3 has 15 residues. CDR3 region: CASPKDRGLNYGYTF. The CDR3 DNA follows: TGTGCCAGCCCTAAAGACAGGGGGCTTAACTATGGCTACACCTTC.

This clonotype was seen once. The CDR3 DNA reads TGTGCCAGCAGTTTCCCGACCCAGTACTTC. This gives the protein CASSFPTQYF. The chain recombines TRBV6-2 or TRBV6-3 with TRBJ2-5; D not certain. The germline CDR1 and CDR2 sequences are MNHEY and SVGEGT. The V end lost 4 bases, the J end lost 7 bases, and 4 bases lay between the germline ends. This CDR3 comprises 10 residues.

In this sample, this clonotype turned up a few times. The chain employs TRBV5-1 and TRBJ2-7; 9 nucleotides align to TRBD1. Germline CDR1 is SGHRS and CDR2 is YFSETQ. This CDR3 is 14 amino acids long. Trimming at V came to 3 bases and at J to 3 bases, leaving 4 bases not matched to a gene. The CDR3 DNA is TGCGCCAGCAGCTGGGGACAGGGAAACTACGAGCAGTACGTC. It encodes CASSWGQGNYEQYV.

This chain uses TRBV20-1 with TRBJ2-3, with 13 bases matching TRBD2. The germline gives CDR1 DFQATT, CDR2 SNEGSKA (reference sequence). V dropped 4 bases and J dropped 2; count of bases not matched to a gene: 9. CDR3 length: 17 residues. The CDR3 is CSATGLAGVSHTDTQYF. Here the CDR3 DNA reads TGCAGTGCTACCGGACTAGCGGGGGTCTCCCACACAGATACGCAGTATTTT.

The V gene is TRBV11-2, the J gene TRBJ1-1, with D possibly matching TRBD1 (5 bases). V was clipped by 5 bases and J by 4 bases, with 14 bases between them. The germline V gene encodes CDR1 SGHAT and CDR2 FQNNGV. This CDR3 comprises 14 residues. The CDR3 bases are TGTGCCAGCAGCCGCGGGGGACTGCTCACTGAAGCTTTCTTT. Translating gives CASSRGGLLTEAFF. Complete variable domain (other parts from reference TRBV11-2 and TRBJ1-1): EAGVAQSPRYKIIEKRQSVAFWCNPISGHATLYWYQQILGQGPKLLIQFQNNGVVDDSQLPKDRFSAERLKGVDSTLKIQPAKLEDSAVYLCASSRGGLLTEAFFGQGTRLTVV.

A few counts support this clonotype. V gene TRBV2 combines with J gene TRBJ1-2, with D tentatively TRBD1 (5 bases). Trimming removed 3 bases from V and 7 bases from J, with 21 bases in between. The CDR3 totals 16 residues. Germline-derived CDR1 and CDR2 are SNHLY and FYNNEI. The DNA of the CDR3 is TGTGCCAGCAGTGAGACAGAGGGAGCGTTAGTTCGTGGCTACACCTTC. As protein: CASSETEGALVRGYTF.

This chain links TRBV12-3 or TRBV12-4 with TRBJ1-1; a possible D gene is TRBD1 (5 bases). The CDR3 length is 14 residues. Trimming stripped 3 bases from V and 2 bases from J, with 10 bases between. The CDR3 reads CASSFAGLNTEAFF. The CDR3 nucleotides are TGTGCCAGCAGTTTCGCAGGGTTAAACACTGAAGCTTTCTTT.

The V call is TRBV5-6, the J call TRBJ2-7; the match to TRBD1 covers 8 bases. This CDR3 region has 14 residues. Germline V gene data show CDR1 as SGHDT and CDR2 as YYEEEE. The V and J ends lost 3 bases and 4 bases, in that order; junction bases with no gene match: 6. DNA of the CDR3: TGTGCCAGCAGCTCGACAGGGGATAGTTACGAGCAGTACGTC. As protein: CASSSTGDSYEQYV.

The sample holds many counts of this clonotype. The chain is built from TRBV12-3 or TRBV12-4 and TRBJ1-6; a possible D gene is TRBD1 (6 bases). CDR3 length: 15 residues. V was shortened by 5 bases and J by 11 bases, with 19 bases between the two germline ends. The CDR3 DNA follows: TGTGCCAGCAGTCCCTGGGTGTCAGGGGATGCACCCCTCCACTTT. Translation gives CASSPWVSGDAPLHF.

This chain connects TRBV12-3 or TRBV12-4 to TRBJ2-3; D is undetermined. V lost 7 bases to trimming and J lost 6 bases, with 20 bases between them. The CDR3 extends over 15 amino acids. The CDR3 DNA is TGTGCCAGCACCTTCGTTCCAACAGCAAGGGATACGCAGTATTTT. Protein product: CASTFVPTARDTQYF.

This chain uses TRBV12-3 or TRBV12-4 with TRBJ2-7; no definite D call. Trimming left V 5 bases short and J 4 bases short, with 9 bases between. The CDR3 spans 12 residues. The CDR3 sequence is CASSLNLYEQYV. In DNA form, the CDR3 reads TGTGCCAGCAGTCTTAACTTGTACGAGCAGTACGTC.

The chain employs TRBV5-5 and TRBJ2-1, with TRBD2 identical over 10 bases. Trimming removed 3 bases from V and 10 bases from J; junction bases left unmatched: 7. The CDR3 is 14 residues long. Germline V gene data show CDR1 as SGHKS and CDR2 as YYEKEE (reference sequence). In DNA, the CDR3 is TGTGCCAGCAGCTATGGGACTAGCGCGGGCGAGCAGTTCTTC. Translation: CASSYGTSAGEQFF. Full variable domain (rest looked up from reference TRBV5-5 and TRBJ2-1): DAGVTQSPTHLIKTRGQQVTLRCSPISGHKSVSWYQQVLGQGPQFIFQYYEKEERGRGNFPDRFSARQFPNYSSELNVNALLLGDSALYLCASSYGTSAGEQFFGPGTRLTVL.

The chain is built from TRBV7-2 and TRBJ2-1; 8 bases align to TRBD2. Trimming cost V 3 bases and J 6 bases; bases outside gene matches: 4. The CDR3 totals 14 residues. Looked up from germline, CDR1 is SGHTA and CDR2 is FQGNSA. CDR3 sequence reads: CASSLAGGRNEQFF. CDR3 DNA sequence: TGTGCCAGCAGCTTGGCGGGGGGACGCAATGAGCAGTTCTTC.

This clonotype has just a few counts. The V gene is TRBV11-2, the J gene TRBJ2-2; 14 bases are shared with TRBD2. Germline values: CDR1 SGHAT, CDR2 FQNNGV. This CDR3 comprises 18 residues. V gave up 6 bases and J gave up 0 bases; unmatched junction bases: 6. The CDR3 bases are TGTGCCAGCAGTAACGGACTAGCGGGGGGCCCGAACACCGGGGAGCTGTTTTTT. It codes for CASSNGLAGGPNTGELFF.

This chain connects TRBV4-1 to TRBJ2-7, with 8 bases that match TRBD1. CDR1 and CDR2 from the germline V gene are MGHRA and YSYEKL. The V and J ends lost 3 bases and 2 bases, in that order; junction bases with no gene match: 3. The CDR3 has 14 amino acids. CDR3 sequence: CASSHETGAYEQYF. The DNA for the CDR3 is TGCGCCAGCAGCCACGAGACAGGGGCCTACGAGCAGTACTTC.

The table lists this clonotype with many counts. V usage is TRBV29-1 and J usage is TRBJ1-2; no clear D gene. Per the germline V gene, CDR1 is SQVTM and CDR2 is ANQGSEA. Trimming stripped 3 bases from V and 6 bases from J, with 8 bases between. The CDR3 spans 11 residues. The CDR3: CSVDWRDGYTF. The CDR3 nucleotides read TGCAGCGTTGACTGGAGGGATGGCTACACCTTC.

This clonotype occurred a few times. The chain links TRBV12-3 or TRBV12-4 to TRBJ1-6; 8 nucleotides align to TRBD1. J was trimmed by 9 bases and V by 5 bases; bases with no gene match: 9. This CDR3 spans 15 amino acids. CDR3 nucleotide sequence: TGTGCCAGCAGTGCTGACAGGGGATCCGGTTCACCCCTCCACTTT. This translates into CASSADRGSGSPLHF.

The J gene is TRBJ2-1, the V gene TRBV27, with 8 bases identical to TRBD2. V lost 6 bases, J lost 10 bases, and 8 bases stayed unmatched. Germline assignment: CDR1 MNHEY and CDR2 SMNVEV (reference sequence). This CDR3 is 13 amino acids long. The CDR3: CASSRGGLREQFF. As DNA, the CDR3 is TGTGCCAGCAGCCGGGGGGGCCTACGAGAGCAGTTCTTC.

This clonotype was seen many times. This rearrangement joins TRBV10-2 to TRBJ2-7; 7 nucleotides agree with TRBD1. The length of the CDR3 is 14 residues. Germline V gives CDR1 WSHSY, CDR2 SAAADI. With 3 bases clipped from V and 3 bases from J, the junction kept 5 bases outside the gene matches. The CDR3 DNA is TGCGCCAGCAGTGAAGACAGGGTGGTCTACGAGCAGTACTTC. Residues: CASSEDRVVYEQYF.

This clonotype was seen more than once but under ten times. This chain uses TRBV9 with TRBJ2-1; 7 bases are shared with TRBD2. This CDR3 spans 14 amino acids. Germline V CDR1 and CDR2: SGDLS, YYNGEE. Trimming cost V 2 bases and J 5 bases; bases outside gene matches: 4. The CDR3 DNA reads TGTGCCAGCAGCGTGAGCGGGGAGGACAATGAGCAGTTCTTC. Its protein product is CASSVSGEDNEQFF.

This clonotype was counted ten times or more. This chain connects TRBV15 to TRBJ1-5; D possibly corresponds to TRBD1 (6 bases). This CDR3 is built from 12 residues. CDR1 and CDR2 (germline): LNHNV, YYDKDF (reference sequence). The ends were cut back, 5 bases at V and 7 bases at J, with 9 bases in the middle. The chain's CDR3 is CATSPQGQPQHF. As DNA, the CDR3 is TGTGCCACCAGCCCACAGGGACAGCCCCAGCATTTT.

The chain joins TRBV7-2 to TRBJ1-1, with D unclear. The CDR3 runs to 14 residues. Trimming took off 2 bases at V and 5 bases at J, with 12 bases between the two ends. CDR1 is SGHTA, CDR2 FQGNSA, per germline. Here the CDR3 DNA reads TGTGCCAGCAGCTTAACGATAGGCGGGACTGAAGCTTTCTTT. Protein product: CASSLTIGGTEAFF.